The 21 T cell receptor beta chains presented below share a single source sample, sequenced in a study of cytomegalovirus exposure and HLA in healthy donors. Primers included in the PCR were 60 Vbeta and 13 Jbeta primers. TCRdb keeps only in-frame clones here, not all; method: immunoSEQ multiplex PCR. The table records approximately 120,000 clones, approximately 71% of them present only once. Specimen: PBMCs. The receptors here all came from a woman aged 45-60 years in good health and CMV-seronegative.

The chain joins TRBV28 to TRBJ1-1; no definite D call. Germline V lookup: CDR1 MDHEN, CDR2 SYDVKM. The CDR3 loop spans 16 amino acids. With 7 bases removed from V and 2 bases from J, the gap between germline ends came to 20 bases. The CDR3 here is CASTSVNLGFNTEAFF. DNA of the CDR3: TGTGCCAGCACCTCCGTGAATCTGGGCTTCAACACTGAAGCTTTCTTT.

CDR3 DNA: TGTGCCAGTTCAAACAGGGGGCGCAACTATGGCTACACCTTC. It codes for CASSNRGRNYGYTF. The chain links TRBV2 to TRBJ1-2; 9 bases are a match to TRBD1. In germline, CDR1 is SNHLY, CDR2 FYNNEI. The CDR3 loop spans 14 amino acids. Germline trimming cut 9 bases from V and 2 bases from J; bases unmatched to any gene: 7.

The V gene is TRBV13, the J gene TRBJ2-2; TRBD1 matches at 7 bases. The CDR3 loop spans 16 amino acids. Looked up from germline, CDR1 is PRHDT and CDR2 is FYEKMQ (reference sequence). The trim removed 6 bases at V and 5 bases at J, leaving 12 bases unmatched. CDR3 sequence (DNA): TGTGCCAGCAGGGAGGAATCGACAGGGTATACCGGGGAGCTGTTTTTT. Its protein is CASREESTGYTGELFF.

This chain joins TRBV15 and TRBJ2-7, with 14 bases that match TRBD2. Germline CDR1 LNHNV, CDR2 YYDKDF (reference sequence). This CDR3 has 19 residues. J gave up 7 bases and V 3 bases, and 17 bases lay outside the gene matches. The CDR3 here is CATSRAGLLGLAGGGEQYF. The CDR3 DNA reads as TGTGCCACCAGCAGGGCTGGTTTACTAGGACTAGCGGGAGGAGGTGAGCAGTACTTC.

CDR3 region: CACNRDSSDTQYF. For the CDR3, the DNA is TGTGCCTGTAACCGGGACAGTTCAGATACGCAGTATTTT. J is TRBJ2-3 and V is TRBV30; 7 nucleotides line up with TRBD1. Germline trimming cut 6 bases from V and 4 bases from J; bases unmatched to any gene: 7. Germline-derived CDR1 and CDR2 are GTSNPN and SVGIG (reference sequence). CDR3 length: 13 amino acids.

The gene calls are TRBV7-9 and TRBJ2-1, with 13 nucleotides matching TRBD2. Germline CDR1 reads SEHNR; CDR2 reads FQNEAQ (reference sequence). This CDR3 contains 16 residues. Trimming cost V 5 bases and J 7 bases; bases outside gene matches: 8. Written as DNA, the CDR3 is TGTGCCAGCAGCCCAGAAGGACTAGCGGGAGTGAATGAGCAGTTCTTC. Amino acid sequence: CASSPEGLAGVNEQFF.

V gene TRBV27 combines with J gene TRBJ2-3, with 8 bases that match TRBD2. Germline V gene lookup returns CDR1 MNHEY and CDR2 SMNVEV (reference sequence). V lost 8 bases, J lost 0 bases, and 7 bases stayed unmatched. The length of the CDR3 is 15 residues. The CDR3 nucleotides read TGTGCCAGCGTGCCTAGCGGGTGGAGCACAGATACGCAGTATTTT. Protein product: CASVPSGWSTDTQYF.

This clone has a handful of counts. V and J are TRBV19 and TRBJ2-7; D possibly corresponds to TRBD2 (6 bases). Germline-derived CDR1 and CDR2 are LNHDA and SQIVND (reference sequence). The CDR3 contains 15 residues. Trimming removed 7 bases from V and 3 bases from J, with 19 bases in between. CDR3 in amino acids: CASTPGTLGGYEQYF. In nucleotides, the CDR3 is TGTGCCAGTACCCCGGGGACTTTGGGAGGCTACGAGCAGTACTTC.

This clone was observed a single time. V is TRBV2 and J is TRBJ1-6; 9 bases map to TRBD1. Germline CDR1 is SNHLY and CDR2 is FYNNEI. The CDR3 has 16 residues. Germline trimming cut 2 bases from V and 7 bases from J; bases unmatched to any gene: 6. Written as DNA, the CDR3 is TGTGCCAGCAGTGAACAAGGGACAGGGACCAATTCACCCCTCCACTTT. This translates into CASSEQGTGTNSPLHF.

This sequence joins TRBV5-1 and TRBJ2-5, with 13 bases lining up with TRBD2. The CDR3 length is 16 residues. CDR1 SGHRS and CDR2 YFSETQ come from the germline V gene. V lost 4 bases to trimming and J lost 5 bases; unmatched junction nucleotides: 8. CDR3 DNA sequence: TGCGCCAGCAGCCCTCGGACTAGCGGGAGTAGCGAGACCCAGTACTTC. This translates into CASSPRTSGSSETQYF.

The chain carries TRBV9 and TRBJ2-2; no clear D. Per germline, CDR1 SGDLS and CDR2 YYNGEE. The CDR3 has 16 amino acids. V lost 4 bases, J lost 4 bases, and 17 bases lay in between. The CDR3 reads CASSKNLVFGTGELFF. In DNA form, the CDR3 reads TGTGCCAGCAGCAAGAACCTAGTGTTTGGCACCGGGGAGCTGTTTTTT.

The chain couples TRBV20-1 to TRBJ2-5; unclear D gene. This CDR3 contains 10 residues. Germline-derived CDR1 and CDR2 are DFQATT and SNEGSKA (reference sequence). The CDR3 spells CSPVQETQYF. As DNA, the CDR3 is TGCAGCCCGGTCCAAGAGACCCAGTACTTC.

The chain uses TRBV29-1 and TRBJ2-7; weak D call: TRBD1 (5 bases). Trimming left V 5 bases short and J 0 bases short, with 8 bases between. The length of the CDR3 is 12 residues. In germline, CDR1 is SQVTM, CDR2 ANQGSEA. The CDR3 here is CSVLTGSYEQYF. Here the CDR3 DNA reads TGCAGCGTTCTTACAGGCTCCTACGAGCAGTACTTC.

V usage is TRBV21-1 and J usage is TRBJ2-1; the listed D gene, TRBD2, was not tested against the DNA. TRBV21-1 has pseudogene status. CDR3 size: 13 residues. CDR3 nucleotide sequence: TGTGCCAGCAGCCCCCGGAGGGTCAATGAGCAGTTCTTC. Protein sequence: CASSPRRVNEQFF.

The chain uses TRBV28 and TRBJ1-5; D is ambiguous. CDR1 is MDHEN, CDR2 SYDVKM, per germline. The V end lost 2 bases, the J end lost 3 bases, and 11 bases lay between the germline ends. The length of the CDR3 is 15 residues. The CDR3 bases are TGTGCCAGCAGTTTACAAGGAGGGCCCAATCAGCCCCAGCATTTT. It translates to CASSLQGGPNQPQHF. The full variable domain, its missing parts supplied by reference TRBV28 and TRBJ1-5, is DVKVTQSSRYLVKRTGEKVFLECVQDMDHENMFWYRQDPGLGLRLIYFSYDVKMKEKGDIPEGYSVSREKKERFSLILESASTNQTSMYLCASSLQGGPNQPQHFGDGTRLSIL.

The chain combines TRBV28 with TRBJ2-7; D possibly corresponds to TRBD1 (6 bases). With 8 bases removed from V and 7 bases from J, the gap between germline ends came to 18 bases. The CDR3 loop spans 13 amino acids. Per the germline V gene, CDR1 is MDHEN and CDR2 is SYDVKM. CDR3 sequence: CASRAPTGYEQYF. The CDR3 nucleotides are TGTGCCAGCCGGGCCCCCACAGGGTATGAGCAGTACTTC.

The chain joins TRBV29-1 to TRBJ2-3, with TRBD2 identical over 13 bases. CDR1 is SQVTM and CDR2 is ANQGSEA in the germline V gene. With 4 bases clipped from V and 4 bases from J, the junction kept 2 bases outside the gene matches. The CDR3 has 14 amino acids. This CDR3 reads CSVGGTSGADTQYF. DNA for the CDR3: TGCAGCGTTGGAGGGACTAGCGGGGCAGATACGCAGTATTTT.

This chain uses TRBV16 with TRBJ1-4; unclear D gene. Germline lookup yields CDR1 KGHSY and CDR2 FQNENV. The CDR3 is 13 residues long. The V end was cut by 7 bases, the J end by 14 bases, with 20 bases between. The CDR3 region has the DNA TGTGCCAGCACCCCGGCAAAGAACAGTCCCCTGTTTTTT. Its protein is CASTPAKNSPLFF. Using reference TRBV16 and TRBJ1-4 for the parts outside the CDR3, the full variable domain is GEEVAQTPKHLVRGEGQKAKLYCAPIKGHSYVFWYQQVLKNEFKFLISFQNENVFDETGMPKERFSAKCLPNSPCSLEIQATKLEDSAVYFCASTPAKNSPLFFGSGTQLSVL.

This sequence joins TRBV11-1 and TRBJ1-6; 7 nucleotides align to TRBD1. The CDR3 runs 14 residues. CDR1 SGHAT and CDR2 FQDESV come from the germline V gene (reference sequence). The V segment lost 5 bases and the J segment 10 bases; nucleotides outside the gene matches: 8. The CDR3 DNA reads TGTGCCAGCAGCCCAGACAGGGTCGGATCACCCCTCCACTTT. Its protein product is CASSPDRVGSPLHF.

CDR3 nucleotides: TGTGCCAGCAGCTTAGAGGACAGGGGGATCTACGAGCAGTACTTC. Encoded protein: CASSLEDRGIYEQYF. The V gene is TRBV11-2, the J gene TRBJ2-7, with TRBD1 matching over 10 bases. This CDR3 is built from 15 residues. With V trimmed by 0 bases and J by 3 bases, 2 bases remained unmatched. Germline V gene data show CDR1 as SGHAT and CDR2 as FQNNGV.

The genes are TRBV29-1 and TRBJ2-7; 9 nucleotides agree with TRBD2. The germline V gene encodes CDR1 SQVTM and CDR2 ANQGSEA. V lost 6 bases to trimming and J lost 2 bases; unmatched junction nucleotides: 8. The length of the CDR3 is 14 residues. In nucleotides, the CDR3 is TGCAGCGTGGCGACTAGCGGCCCTCCCTACGAGCAGTACTTC. It encodes CSVATSGPPYEQYF.